This T cell receptor beta chain was observed in a study (dated by TCRdb to about 2016). The CDR3, from cysteine to phenylalanine, totals 16 residues. The kept DNA is CDR3 alone, 48 bases in frame from the first base. The V end gives up 4 bases and the J end 1 base, leaving 3 bases in the junction not matched to a gene. CDR1 and CDR2, per the germline V gene, are LGHNA and YSLEER. Details on this clonotype: This clone's antigen is unknown. No per-base quality is available; no much larger clone lies one base away.

The library was made by RT-PCR. TCRdb lists the instrument as Illumina MiSeq. TCRdb trimmed the raw reads at Q25, called clones with MiXCR and kept productive beta chains. Each entry merges the rows of one CDR3 protein and shows their most common DNA and genes. The table for this sample lists more than 600,000 distinct CDR3 sequences; 14% of them were counted only once. Roughly 3.6% of the sample is held by the ten biggest clonotypes. Sequenced: memory CD4+ T cells from blood. The clonotype was recovered from a female donor in good health, serving as a healthy control. This sequence uses TRBV4-3 and TRBJ2-1; TRBD2 matches 11 bases in the middle. The CDR3 reads CASSPGLAVSYNEQFF. The DNA reads TGCGCCAGCAGCCCGGGACTAGCGGTATCCTACAATGAGCAGTTCTTC.